Below are 31 T cell receptor beta chains sequenced from a single sample in a study of graft-versus-host responses after intestinal transplantation. Sequenced by immunoSEQ multiplex PCR; TCRdb stores in-frame clones only, minus some. The sample yields some 100,000 clones, about nine tenths seen once. Antigens for these TCRs are unknown. This specimen consisted of unstimulated CD8+ T cells sorted from spleen or lymph node cells, obtained before transplant. These receptors came from a human donor who was the organ donor for an intestinal transplant.

The chain joins TRBV5-1 to TRBJ1-4; D unclear. The CDR3 length is 18 residues. The germline V gene has CDR1 SGHRS and CDR2 YFSETQ. Trimming stripped 0 bases from V and 2 bases from J, with 17 bases between. The CDR3 loop is CASSLAGLRRETNEKLFF. The CDR3 DNA sequence: TGCGCCAGCAGCTTGGCCGGTTTACGGCGGGAGACTAATGAAAAACTGTTTTTT.

J is TRBJ1-1 and V is TRBV4-1; D is uncertain. CDR1 is MGHRA, CDR2 YSYEKL, per germline. The V and J ends lost 1 base and 5 bases respectively, with 8 bases between them. The CDR3 extends over 13 amino acids. The CDR3 loop reads CASSQALRTEAFF. As DNA, the CDR3 is TGCGCCAGCAGCCAAGCACTGAGAACTGAAGCTTTCTTT.

The CDR3 DNA reads TGCGCCAGCAGCCGTTCCGAGGGGGAGCTGTTTTTT. Amino acids: CASSRSEGELFF. This rearrangement joins TRBV4-1 to TRBJ2-2, with D uncertain. The CDR3 consists of 12 residues. From germline, CDR1 is MGHRA and CDR2 YSYEKL. Trimming removed 4 bases at V and 8 bases at J, with 8 bases between.

This sequence joins TRBV2 and TRBJ2-7; D might be TRBD1 (5 bases). V lost 4 bases, J lost 2 bases, and 15 bases lay in between. Germline V lookup: CDR1 SNHLY, CDR2 FYNNEI. This CDR3 contains 15 residues. CDR3 sequence reads: CASSVYRIETYEQYF. CDR3 nucleotides: TGTGCCAGCAGTGTTTACAGGATTGAGACCTACGAGCAGTACTTC.

The rearrangement joins TRBV5-1 to TRBJ2-5; TRBD2 matches at 12 bases. The CDR3 extends over 15 amino acids. Germline loops: CDR1 SGHRS, CDR2 YFSETQ. With V trimmed by 3 bases and J by 2 bases, 2 bases remained unmatched. The CDR3 protein is CASSYGLAGQETQYF. The CDR3 region has the DNA TGCGCCAGCAGCTATGGACTAGCGGGGCAAGAGACCCAGTACTTC.

The chain recombines TRBV30 with TRBJ2-1; D is possibly TRBD2 (7 bases). The CDR3 is made up of 17 amino acids. Germline values: CDR1 GTSNPN, CDR2 SVGIG (reference sequence). Trimming cost V 1 base and J 2 bases, with 18 bases left between them. The CDR3 loop reads CAWSDGPRGGAYNEQFF. As DNA, the CDR3 is TGTGCCTGGAGTGACGGCCCGAGGGGGGGGGCCTACAATGAGCAGTTCTTC.

This rearrangement joins TRBV4-1 to TRBJ2-5, with 14 bases that match TRBD2. The germline gives CDR1 MGHRA, CDR2 YSYEKL. The junction had 8 bases not matched to a gene; V was cut back by 0 bases and J by 8 bases. The CDR3 totals 17 residues. The CDR3 loop is CASSQDRGGLAGATQYF. In nucleotides, the CDR3 is TGCGCCAGCAGCCAAGATCGAGGGGGACTAGCGGGGGCCACCCAGTACTTC.

This chain joins TRBV7-9 and TRBJ2-2; D may be TRBD1 (6 bases). The CDR3 covers 15 residues. In germline, CDR1 is SEHNR, CDR2 FQNEAQ (reference sequence). V was clipped by 5 bases and J by 10 bases, with 20 bases between them. The CDR3 sequence is CASSESVHWGQELFF. In DNA form, the CDR3 reads TGTGCCAGCAGCGAATCAGTCCACTGGGGGCAGGAGCTGTTTTTT. The full variable domain, rest sourced from reference TRBV7-9 and TRBJ2-2, is DTGVSQNPRHKITKRGQNVTFRCDPISEHNRLYWYRQTLGQGPEFLTYFQNEAQLEKSRLLSDRFSAERPKGSFSTLEIQRTEQGDSAMYLCASSESVHWGQELFFGEGSRLTVL.

This chain uses TRBV12-5 with TRBJ2-2; D gene ambiguous. Looked up from germline, CDR1 is LGHNT and CDR2 is FRNRAP. The CDR3 spans 14 residues. V gave up 1 base and J gave up 2 bases, with 5 bases separating them. The CDR3 spells CASGLAGNTGELFF. CDR3 in DNA: TGTGCTAGTGGTTTGGCCGGTAACACCGGGGAGCTGTTTTTT.

The rearrangement uses TRBV7-2 and TRBJ2-2, with unresolved D. V was clipped by 5 bases and J by 5 bases, with 9 bases between them. Germline values: CDR1 SGHTA, CDR2 FQGNSA. The CDR3 runs to 13 residues. CDR3 sequence: CASSLIRTGELFF. The CDR3 nucleotides read TGTGCCAGCAGCCTAATCAGGACCGGGGAGCTGTTTTTT.

In DNA form, the CDR3 reads TGTGCCAGCAGTTACCACGGACAGGGTGGCGATACGCAGTATTTT. It is translated as CASSYHGQGGDTQYF. The chain couples TRBV6-5 to TRBJ2-3; 8 bases agree with TRBD1. Per germline, CDR1 MNHEY and CDR2 SVGAGI. The V and J ends lost 2 bases and 6 bases, in that order; junction bases with no gene match: 7. The CDR3 runs 15 residues.

V usage is TRBV5-4 and J usage is TRBJ2-2; D remains ambiguous. This CDR3 contains 17 residues. CDR1 SGHNT and CDR2 YYREEE come from the germline V gene (reference sequence). V was pared by 1 base and J by 2 bases, with 15 bases between. In nucleotides, the CDR3 is TGTGCCAGCAGCTTGCCCCCTTTTAGTTTAAACACCGGGGAGCTGTTTTTT. It translates to CASSLPPFSLNTGELFF.

V and J are TRBV4-1 and TRBJ1-3; D is unresolved. The CDR3 totals 14 residues. Trimming shortened V by 8 bases and J by 5 bases, and 16 bases separated the two germline ends. The germline CDR1 and CDR2 sequences are MGHRA and YSYEKL. CDR3 region: CASSGQLGRNTIYF. The CDR3 coding sequence is TGCGCCAGCTCTGGTCAACTCGGGAGAAACACCATATATTTT.

In its sample, this clone was seen a few times. The chain recombines TRBV27 with TRBJ2-7, with a weak D call TRBD2 (7 bases). Germline V gives CDR1 MNHEY, CDR2 SMNVEV (reference sequence). This CDR3 contains 13 residues. With 2 bases removed from V and 12 bases from J, the gap between germline ends came to 17 bases. DNA for the CDR3: TGTGCCAGCAGTTTAACGGCACACAGGGAGGGGTACTTC. Protein sequence: CASSLTAHREGYF.

The rearrangement joins TRBV6-5 to TRBJ1-1; D is unclear. This CDR3 has 11 residues. Germline-derived CDR1 and CDR2 are MNHEY and SVGAGI. Trimming took 7 bases from V and 1 from J, leaving 4 bases between them. The CDR3 reads CASIKNTEAFF. In nucleotides, the CDR3 is TGTGCCAGCATTAAGAACACTGAAGCTTTCTTT.

The chain is built from TRBV28 and TRBJ2-1; D call uncertain. Germline V lookup: CDR1 MDHEN, CDR2 SYDVKM. V shed 5 bases and J shed 15 bases, with 17 bases lying between them. This CDR3 has 12 amino acids. In nucleotides, the CDR3 is TGTGCCAGCAGTCCTAGTCGTCGCTCTCGGTTCTTC. Protein sequence: CASSPSRRSRFF. Supplemented by reference TRBV28 and TRBJ2-1, the full variable domain reads DVKVTQSSRYLVKRTGEKVFLECVQDMDHENMFWYRQDPGLGLRLIYFSYDVKMKEKGDIPEGYSVSREKKERFSLILESASTNQTSMYLCASSPSRRSRFFGPGTRLTVL.

This chain links TRBV11-2 with TRBJ2-7, with D uncertain. With 4 bases removed from V and 4 bases from J, the gap between germline ends came to 14 bases. CDR3 length equals 14 residues. Per the germline V gene, CDR1 is SGHAT and CDR2 is FQNNGV. CDR3 sequence reads: CASSSPLRGYEQYF. The CDR3 DNA follows: TGTGCCAGCAGCTCCCCCCTCCGCGGTTACGAGCAGTACTTC.

The chain recombines TRBV15 with TRBJ1-1, with 8 bases identical to TRBD1. The CDR3 is 19 residues long. The V gene's germline CDR1 is LNHNV and CDR2 YYDKDF (reference sequence). V gave up 1 base and J gave up 9 bases; unmatched junction bases: 22. The CDR3 DNA reads TGTGCCACCAGCAGAGTGGGGGCAGGGGGCGAAGCTCTGCACTCAAAAGCTTTCTTT. This sequence encodes CATSRVGAGGEALHSKAFF.

The rearrangement joins TRBV29-1 to TRBJ2-1, with no clear D. The CDR3 sequence is 14 residues long. Trimming took 3 bases from V and 0 from J, leaving 9 bases between them. Germline-derived CDR1 and CDR2 are SQVTM and ANQGSEA. The CDR3, as DNA: TGCAGCGTTGACCTGATCGGCTCCTACAATGAGCAGTTCTTC. Amino acid sequence: CSVDLIGSYNEQFF.

V usage is TRBV9 and J usage is TRBJ1-1; D may be TRBD1 (5 bases). The ends were cut back, 0 bases at V and 4 bases at J, with 7 bases in the middle. Germline V gives CDR1 SGDLS, CDR2 YYNGEE. The CDR3 contains 13 residues. This CDR3 is CASSVVQGTEAFF. CDR3 bases: TGTGCCAGCAGCGTAGTCCAGGGCACTGAAGCTTTCTTT. Combining the CDR3 with reference TRBV9 and TRBJ1-1 gives the whole variable domain DSGVTQTPKHLITATGQRVTLRCSPRSGDLSVYWYQQSLDQGLQFLIQYYNGEERAKGNILERFSAQQFPDLHSELNLSSLELGDSALYFCASSVVQGTEAFFGQGTRLTVV.

The CDR3 here is CASSLAGTGELFF. In DNA, the CDR3 is TGTGCCAGCAGTCTAGCGGGCACCGGGGAGCTGTTTTTT. This chain connects TRBV28 to TRBJ2-2; 8 nucleotides agree with TRBD2. CDR3 length: 13 residues. Germline CDR1 is MDHEN and CDR2 is SYDVKM. With V trimmed by 5 bases and J by 4 bases, 0 bases remained unmatched. The full variable domain, with the rest looked up from reference TRBV28 and TRBJ2-2, is DVKVTQSSRYLVKRTGEKVFLECVQDMDHENMFWYRQDPGLGLRLIYFSYDVKMKEKGDIPEGYSVSREKKERFSLILESASTNQTSMYLCASSLAGTGELFFGEGSRLTVL.

The V call is TRBV10-1, the J call TRBJ2-3; 7 positions agree with TRBD2. V shed 2 bases, J shed 2 bases, and the junction held 4 bases outside the gene matches. Germline values: CDR1 WNHNN, CDR2 SYGVQD (reference sequence). The CDR3 is 15 amino acids. The CDR3: CASSEASGLTDTQYF. Written as DNA, the CDR3 is TGCGCCAGCAGTGAGGCTAGCGGACTCACAGATACGCAGTATTTT.

V and J are TRBV19 and TRBJ1-4; unclear D gene. The CDR3 spans 16 residues. Deletions cut 2 bases from V and 0 bases from J, with 10 bases between. Germline-derived CDR1 and CDR2 are LNHDA and SQIVND (reference sequence). The CDR3 bases are TGTGCCAGTAGTATAACAGCCAGTACAACTAATGAAAAACTGTTTTTT. It specifies CASSITASTTNEKLFF.

V and J are TRBV7-9 and TRBJ2-1; no definite D call. The CDR3 runs to 14 residues. V was clipped by 5 bases and J by 6 bases, with 14 bases between them. CDR1 is SEHNR, CDR2 FQNEAQ, per germline (reference sequence). CDR3 amino acids: CASSPVVVFNEQFF. The CDR3 DNA follows: TGTGCCAGCAGCCCAGTCGTGGTTTTCAATGAGCAGTTCTTC.

This chain uses TRBV30 with TRBJ1-1; D remains unclear. Germline V CDR1 and CDR2: GTSNPN, SVGIG (reference sequence). Trimming cost V 2 bases and J 2 bases, with 9 bases left between them. This CDR3 is built from 13 residues. CDR3: CAWSLQSNTEAFF. The CDR3 DNA reads as TGTGCCTGGAGTTTACAGTCAAACACTGAAGCTTTCTTT.

The chain links TRBV28 to TRBJ1-5; D possibly corresponds to TRBD1 (6 bases). V shed 7 bases and J shed 4 bases, with 17 bases lying between them. Germline CDR1 is MDHEN and CDR2 is SYDVKM. The CDR3 extends over 15 amino acids. The CDR3 protein is CASTPRGGGNQPQHF. CDR3 DNA sequence: TGTGCCAGCACCCCCCGAGGGGGGGGTAATCAGCCCCAGCATTTT.

This clone came up once. The rearrangement links TRBV6-5 to TRBJ2-3, with TRBD2 matching over 12 bases. Germline V lookup: CDR1 MNHEY, CDR2 SVGAGI. Trimming at V came to 3 bases and at J to 3 bases, leaving 1 base not matched to a gene. This CDR3 has 15 amino acids. CDR3 in amino acids: CASSYLAGGTDTQYF. The CDR3 DNA reads TGTGCCAGCAGTTATCTAGCGGGAGGGACAGATACGCAGTATTTT.

V and J are TRBV4-1 and TRBJ2-6; no definite D call. The germline V gene has CDR1 MGHRA and CDR2 YSYEKL. Trimming removed 4 bases from V and 3 bases from J, with 10 bases in between. The CDR3 sequence is 15 residues long. The CDR3 DNA reads TGCGCCAGCAGCCCCCCCCCTTTTGGGGCCAACGTCCTGACTTTC. It encodes CASSPPPFGANVLTF.

The chain employs TRBV29-1 and TRBJ2-3; 8 nucleotides agree with TRBD2. The V segment lost 8 bases and the J segment 2 bases; nucleotides outside the gene matches: 18. CDR1 and CDR2 (germline): SQVTM, ANQGSEA. The CDR3 length is 17 residues. In nucleotides, the CDR3 is TGCAGCTTAGACGGACCATTTAGCGGGGACCCCACAGATACGCAGTATTTT. Translation: CSLDGPFSGDPTDTQYF.

The genes are TRBV4-1 and TRBJ1-6, with a tentative D call TRBD1 (6 bases). The CDR3 totals 17 residues. The germline V gene encodes CDR1 MGHRA and CDR2 YSYEKL. V dropped 0 bases and J dropped 4 bases, with 13 bases sitting between them. CDR3 sequence reads: CASSQERGRGYNSPLHF. As DNA, the CDR3 is TGCGCCAGCAGCCAAGAACGGGGGCGGGGGTATAATTCACCCCTCCACTTT.

This clone was found a few times. J is TRBJ2-5 and V is TRBV6-1, with 7 bases identical to TRBD2. The germline CDR1 and CDR2 sequences are MNHNS and SASEGT. The CDR3 loop spans 15 amino acids. Trimming removed 0 bases from V and 1 base from J; junction bases left unmatched: 2. CDR3 residues: CASSEAGGGQETQYF. CDR3 DNA: TGTGCCAGCAGTGAAGCTGGCGGGGGCCAAGAGACCCAGTACTTC.